Below are 20 T cell receptor beta chains sequenced from a single sample in a study of CD8+ T cells in alopecia areata (dated by TCRdb to about 2018). Library creation used the immunoSEQ multiplex PCR assay. RNA was extracted from all samples and reverse transcribed into cDNA, which served as template for TCR sequencing. In TCRdb, the immuneACCESS table is reduced to in-frame sequences with V and J assigned. These tables do not hold every clone; where another copy was compared, an unresolved V gene accounts for under half, and the others remain unexplained. The sample table lists around 270,000 clones, 58% of them with a count of one. The ten largest make up over 1.5% of the sample. Interpreted using the paper, the time point label stands for: 24 weeks on oral tofacitinib. The treatment or condition label for this specimen denotes: oral pan-JAK inhibitor, 5-10 mg twice daily. Source: CD4+ T cells sorted from blood, taken at week 24, from a patient treated with tofacitinib. The origin of the receptors is a human donor with alopecia areata.

The gene calls are TRBV29-1 and TRBJ2-3; possibly TRBD1 for D (6 bases). Germline values: CDR1 SQVTM, CDR2 ANQGSEA. The CDR3 consists of 12 residues. V lost 5 bases, J lost 3 bases, and 9 bases lay in between. CDR3 bases: TGCAGCGTTCCCAGGGGAACAGATACGCAGTATTTT. Protein sequence: CSVPRGTDTQYF.

V gene TRBV30 combines with J gene TRBJ1-3; D gene unclear. Trimming took 3 bases from V and 4 from J, leaving 7 bases between them. This CDR3 has 12 residues. Germline values: CDR1 GTSNPN, CDR2 SVGIG (reference sequence). CDR3 protein: CAWSGTGNTIYF. Written as DNA, the CDR3 is TGTGCCTGGAGCGGTACAGGAAACACCATATATTTT.

The chain links TRBV28 to TRBJ2-5, with D hard to call. The CDR3 totals 12 residues. Trimming left V 6 bases short and J 5 bases short, with 10 bases between. In germline, CDR1 is MDHEN, CDR2 SYDVKM. The CDR3 coding sequence is TGTGCCAGCAGCCCGGGTAGGGAGACCCAGTACTTC. It is translated as CASSPGRETQYF.

The chain uses TRBV7-9 and TRBJ2-2; D unclear. Germline-derived CDR1 and CDR2 are SEHNR and FQNEAQ (reference sequence). Trimming took off 5 bases at V and 3 bases at J, with 4 bases between the two ends. This CDR3 spans 12 amino acids. CDR3 region: CASSLHTGELFF. The CDR3 nucleotides are TGTGCCAGCAGCCTACACACCGGGGAGCTGTTTTTT.

This clone was detected only a few times. The rearrangement joins TRBV4-2 to TRBJ2-7, with D possibly being TRBD1 (5 bases). Germline-derived CDR1 and CDR2 are LGHNA and YNFKEQ. The CDR3 has 12 amino acids. Trimming left V 1 base short and J 6 bases short, with 7 bases between. CDR3 in amino acids: CASSQVGAEQYF. The CDR3 DNA is TGTGCCAGCAGCCAAGTTGGGGCCGAGCAGTACTTC.

This clone was picked up one time. This chain uses TRBV6-1 with TRBJ1-1; a weak D match, TRBD1 (6 bases). Trimming stripped 6 bases from V and 4 bases from J, with 12 bases between. Germline values: CDR1 MNHNS, CDR2 SASEGT. The CDR3 spans 13 residues. CDR3 region: CASSEQGPTEAFF. CDR3 DNA: TGTGCCAGCAGCGAACAGGGTCCCACTGAAGCTTTCTTT.

This clone was counted only a few times. The chain is built from TRBV4-1 and TRBJ1-1; TRBD1 might be the D (5 bases). The V gene lost 3 bases and the J gene lost 6 bases, with 20 bases spanning the gap. CDR3 length equals 16 residues. Germline V gene data show CDR1 as MGHRA and CDR2 as YSYEKL. The CDR3: CASSHSSWEGFAEAFF. CDR3 bases: TGCGCCAGCAGCCATTCATCTTGGGAGGGGTTCGCTGAAGCTTTCTTT.

This clone was seen a few times. The V call is TRBV29-1, the J call TRBJ2-5; D tentatively reads TRBD1 or TRBD2 (7 bases each). The CDR3 has 16 amino acids. The V and J ends lost 3 bases and 4 bases respectively, with 21 bases between them. Germline V gives CDR1 SQVTM, CDR2 ANQGSEA. The CDR3 DNA reads as TGCAGCGTTGACCCCCTATCAGGGGGGGCCGGAGAGACCCAGTACTTC. Translating gives CSVDPLSGGAGETQYF.

The rearrangement joins TRBV11-2 to TRBJ2-7; D is tentatively TRBD1 or TRBD2 (5 bases each). CDR1 is SGHAT and CDR2 is FQNNGV in the germline V gene. There are 14 residues in the CDR3. Trimming pared 7 bases from V and 0 bases from J, leaving 13 bases between. The DNA for the CDR3 is TGTGCCAGCAAGAGGGACCGGAGCTCCTACGAGCAGTACTTC. It encodes CASKRDRSSYEQYF.

This chain joins TRBV6-5 and TRBJ2-3; D is possibly TRBD2 (5 bases). The V gene's germline CDR1 is MNHEY and CDR2 SVGAGI. This CDR3 is 15 amino acids long. Trimming removed 6 bases from V and 1 base from J, with 14 bases in between. The CDR3 loop is CASRYRDFRTDTQYF. The DNA of the CDR3 is TGTGCCAGCAGGTACCGGGATTTCCGCACAGATACGCAGTATTTT.

The J gene is TRBJ2-3, the V gene TRBV29-1; 8 bases line up with TRBD1. Germline V gene data show CDR1 as SQVTM and CDR2 as ANQGSEA. The CDR3 is made up of 16 amino acids. J lost 4 bases, V lost 6 bases, and 15 bases had no gene match. CDR3 protein: CSVSGDRGKSADTQYF. The CDR3 bases are TGCAGCGTCTCAGGAGACAGGGGAAAGTCGGCAGATACGCAGTATTTT.

Only a few counts were recorded for this clone. The chain couples TRBV7-9 to TRBJ1-4; maybe TRBD1 (5 bases). Germline CDR1 and CDR2: SEHNR and FQNEAQ (reference sequence). The CDR3 extends over 13 amino acids. V lost 4 bases and J lost 4, with 7 bases in between. The CDR3 is CASSSGLNEKLFF. The CDR3 DNA is TGTGCCAGCAGCTCGGGGCTTAATGAAAAACTGTTTTTT.

The chain uses TRBV15 and TRBJ1-4; D unclear. Germline CDR1 is LNHNV and CDR2 is YYDKDF (reference sequence). The CDR3 length is 13 residues. The V end lost 5 bases, the J end lost 8 bases, and 12 bases lay between the germline ends. The CDR3: CATSRGSWEKLFF. The DNA of the CDR3 is TGTGCCACCAGCCGGGGTAGTTGGGAAAAACTGTTTTTT.

This rearrangement joins TRBV6-5 to TRBJ1-1; a weak D match, TRBD1 (5 bases). From germline, CDR1 is MNHEY and CDR2 SVGAGI. V was trimmed by 7 bases and J by 5 bases, leaving 14 bases between them. This CDR3 has 13 amino acids. The CDR3 nucleotides are TGTGCCAGCACCCACCCTGGGGGGACTGAAGCTTTCTTT. Its protein is CASTHPGGTEAFF.

This clone was picked up a small number of times. This same CDR3 is encoded by further DNA sequences in the sample. This rearrangement joins TRBV5-4 to TRBJ2-5; 8 positions agree with TRBD2. Germline-derived CDR1 and CDR2 are SGHNT and YYREEE (reference sequence). The CDR3 runs to 14 residues. The junction had 5 bases not matched to a gene; V was cut back by 5 bases and J by 2 bases. In DNA form, the CDR3 reads TGTGCCAGCAGAAGCGGGGGCCTACAAGAGACCCAGTACTTC. It encodes CASRSGGLQETQYF.

The rearrangement links TRBV7-2 to TRBJ1-2; D may be TRBD1 (5 bases). V dropped 5 bases and J dropped 5 bases, with 9 bases sitting between them. Germline-derived CDR1 and CDR2 are SGHTA and FQGNSA. The CDR3 sequence is 12 residues long. CDR3 residues: CASSGDRYGYTF. The CDR3 DNA reads TGTGCCAGCAGCGGTGACAGATATGGCTACACCTTC.

The chain couples TRBV28 to TRBJ1-5; D gene ambiguous. CDR3 length equals 12 residues. Trimming cost V 5 bases and J 5 bases, with 7 bases left between them. Looked up from germline, CDR1 is MDHEN and CDR2 is SYDVKM. In nucleotides, the CDR3 is TGTGCCAGCAGTAGCAGTTATCAGCCCCAGCATTTT. Residues: CASSSSYQPQHF.

The CDR3 spells CASSYNRGETQYF. CDR3 in DNA: TGTGCCAGCAGTTACAACAGGGGAGAGACCCAGTACTTC. The chain employs TRBV6-5 and TRBJ2-5, with 7 bases matching TRBD1. Unmatched junction bases numbered 1, after V lost 2 bases and J lost 4 bases. In germline, CDR1 is MNHEY, CDR2 SVGAGI. The CDR3 has 13 residues.

This chain joins TRBV7-2 and TRBJ2-7; D is possibly TRBD2 (6 bases). The germline gives CDR1 SGHTA, CDR2 FQGNSA. Trimming removed 3 bases from V and 6 bases from J, with 18 bases in between. The length of the CDR3 is 15 residues. CDR3 region: CASSFVRGGRGEQYF. The DNA for the CDR3 is TGTGCCAGCAGCTTTGTGCGGGGTGGACGCGGCGAGCAGTACTTC.

The V call is TRBV29-1, the J call TRBJ2-1; unclear D gene. Trimming shortened V by 4 bases and J by 0 bases, and 13 bases separated the two germline ends. Germline V CDR1 and CDR2: SQVTM, ANQGSEA. The CDR3 runs 15 residues. The CDR3 coding sequence is TGCAGCGTTGGTCTGATACTAAACTCCTACAATGAGCAGTTCTTC. The encoded protein is CSVGLILNSYNEQFF.